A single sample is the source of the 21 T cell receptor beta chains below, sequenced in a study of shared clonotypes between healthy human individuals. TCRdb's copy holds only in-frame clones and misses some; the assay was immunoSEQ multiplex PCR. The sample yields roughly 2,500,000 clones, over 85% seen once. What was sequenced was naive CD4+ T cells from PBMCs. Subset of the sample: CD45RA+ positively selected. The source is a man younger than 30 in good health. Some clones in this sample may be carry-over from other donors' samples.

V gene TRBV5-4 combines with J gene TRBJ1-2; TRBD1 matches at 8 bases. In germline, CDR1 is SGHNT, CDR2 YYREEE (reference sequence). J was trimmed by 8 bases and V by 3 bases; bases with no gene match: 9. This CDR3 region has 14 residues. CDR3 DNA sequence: TGTGCCAGCAGCTGGGGGACAGGAAAAGTGGGCTACACCTTC. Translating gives CASSWGTGKVGYTF.

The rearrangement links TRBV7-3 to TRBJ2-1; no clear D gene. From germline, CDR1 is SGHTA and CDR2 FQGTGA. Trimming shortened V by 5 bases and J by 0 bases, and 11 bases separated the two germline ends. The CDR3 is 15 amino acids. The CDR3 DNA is TGTGCCAGCAGCCCTAGTGCCAGCTCCTACAATGAGCAGTTCTTC. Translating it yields CASSPSASSYNEQFF. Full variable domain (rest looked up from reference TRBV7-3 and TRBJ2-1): GAGVSQTPSNKVTEKGKYVELRCDPISGHTALYWYRQSLGQGPEFLIYFQGTGAADDSGLPNDRFFAVRPEGSVSTLKIQRTERGDSAVYLCASSPSASSYNEQFFGPGTRLTVL.

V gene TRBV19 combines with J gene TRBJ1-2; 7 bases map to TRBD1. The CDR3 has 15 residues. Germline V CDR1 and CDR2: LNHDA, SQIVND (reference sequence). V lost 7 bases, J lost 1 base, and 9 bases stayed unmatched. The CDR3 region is CASTPTGRHNYGYTF. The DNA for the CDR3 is TGTGCCAGTACTCCGACAGGGAGGCATAACTATGGCTACACCTTC.

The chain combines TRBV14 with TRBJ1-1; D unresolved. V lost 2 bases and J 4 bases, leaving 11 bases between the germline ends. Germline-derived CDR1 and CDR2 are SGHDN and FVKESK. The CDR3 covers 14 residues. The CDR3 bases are TGTGCCAGCAGCCAATCTGGGGTTGTCACTGAAGCTTTCTTT. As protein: CASSQSGVVTEAFF.

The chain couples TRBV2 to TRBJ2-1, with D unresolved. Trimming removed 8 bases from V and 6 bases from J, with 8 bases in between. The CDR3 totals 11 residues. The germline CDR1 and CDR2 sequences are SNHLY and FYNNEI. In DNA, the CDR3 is TGTGCCAGCGCAGCCTTCAATGAGCAGTTCTTC. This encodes CASAAFNEQFF.

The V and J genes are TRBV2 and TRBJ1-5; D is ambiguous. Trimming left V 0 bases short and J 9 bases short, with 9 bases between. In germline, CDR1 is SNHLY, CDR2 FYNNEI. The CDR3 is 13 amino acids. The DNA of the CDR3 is TGTGCCAGCAGTGAAGCGAAGCTGCCGCCCCAGCATTTT. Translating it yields CASSEAKLPPQHF.

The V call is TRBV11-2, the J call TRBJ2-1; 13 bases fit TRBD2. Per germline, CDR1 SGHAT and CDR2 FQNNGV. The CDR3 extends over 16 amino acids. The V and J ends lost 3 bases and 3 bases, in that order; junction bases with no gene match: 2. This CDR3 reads CASSFGLAGVYNEQFF. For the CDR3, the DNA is TGTGCCAGCAGCTTCGGACTAGCGGGAGTCTACAATGAGCAGTTCTTC.

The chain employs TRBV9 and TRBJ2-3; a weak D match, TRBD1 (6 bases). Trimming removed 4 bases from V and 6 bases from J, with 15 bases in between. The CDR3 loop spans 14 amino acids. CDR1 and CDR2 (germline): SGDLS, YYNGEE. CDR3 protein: CASSLPGGWDTQYF. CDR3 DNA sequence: TGTGCCAGCAGCCTCCCTGGGGGCTGGGATACGCAGTATTTT.

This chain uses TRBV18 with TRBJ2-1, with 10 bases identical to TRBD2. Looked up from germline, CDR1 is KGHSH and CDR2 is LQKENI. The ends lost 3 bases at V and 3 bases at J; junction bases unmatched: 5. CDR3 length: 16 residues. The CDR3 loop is CASSPQLAGSYNEQFF. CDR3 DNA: TGTGCCAGCTCACCCCAACTAGCGGGGAGCTACAATGAGCAGTTCTTC.

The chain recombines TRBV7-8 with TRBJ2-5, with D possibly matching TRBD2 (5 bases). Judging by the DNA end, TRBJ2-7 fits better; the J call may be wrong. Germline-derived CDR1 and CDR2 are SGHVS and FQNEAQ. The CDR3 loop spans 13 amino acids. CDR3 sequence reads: CASSPGRAYEQYF. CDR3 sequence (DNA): TGTGCCAGCAGCCCGGGAAGGGCCTACGAGCAGTACTTC.

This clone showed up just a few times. The CDR3 is CASSPLGEAGGAFF. DNA for the CDR3: TGTGCCAGCTCACCCCTAGGGGAGGCTGGCGGAGCTTTCTTT. The V call is TRBV18, the J call TRBJ1-1; D is perhaps TRBD1 (5 bases). The germline CDR1 and CDR2 sequences are KGHSH and LQKENI. The CDR3 contains 14 residues. V was clipped by 3 bases and J by 10 bases, with 18 bases between them. Looking up the rest from reference TRBV18 and TRBJ1-1 gives the full variable domain: NAGVMQNPRHLVRRRGQEARLRCSPMKGHSHVYWYRQLPEEGLKFMVYLQKENIIDESGMPKERFSAEFPKEGPSILRIQQVVRGDSAAYFCASSPLGEAGGAFFGQGTRLTVV.

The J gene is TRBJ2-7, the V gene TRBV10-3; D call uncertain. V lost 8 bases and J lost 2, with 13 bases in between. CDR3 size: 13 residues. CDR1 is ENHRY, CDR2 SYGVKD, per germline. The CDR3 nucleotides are TGTGCCATCCAGACCAGCCCCCCCTACGAGCAGTACTTC. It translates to CAIQTSPPYEQYF.

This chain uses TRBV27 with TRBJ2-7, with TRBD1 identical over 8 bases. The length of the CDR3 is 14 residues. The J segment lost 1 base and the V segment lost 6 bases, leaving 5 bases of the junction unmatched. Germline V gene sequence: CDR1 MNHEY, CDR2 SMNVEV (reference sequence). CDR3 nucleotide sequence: TGTGCCAGCAGAGCGCGGGACAGGTCCTACGAGCAGTACTTC. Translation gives CASRARDRSYEQYF.

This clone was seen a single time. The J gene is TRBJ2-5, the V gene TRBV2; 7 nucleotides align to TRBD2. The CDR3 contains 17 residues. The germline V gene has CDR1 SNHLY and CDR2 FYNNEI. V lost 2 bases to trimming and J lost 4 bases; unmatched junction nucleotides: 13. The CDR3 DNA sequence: TGTGCCAGCAGTGAAAGGGATATGGGGGAGGGCGGAGAGACCCAGTACTTC. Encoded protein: CASSERDMGEGGETQYF.

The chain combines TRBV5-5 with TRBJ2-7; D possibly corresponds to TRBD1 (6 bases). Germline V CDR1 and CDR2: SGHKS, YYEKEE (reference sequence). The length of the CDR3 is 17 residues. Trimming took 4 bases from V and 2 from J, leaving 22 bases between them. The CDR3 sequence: CASSTSPQGGSPYEQYF. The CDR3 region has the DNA TGTGCCAGCAGCACAAGCCCACAGGGTGGGAGCCCCTACGAGCAGTACTTC.

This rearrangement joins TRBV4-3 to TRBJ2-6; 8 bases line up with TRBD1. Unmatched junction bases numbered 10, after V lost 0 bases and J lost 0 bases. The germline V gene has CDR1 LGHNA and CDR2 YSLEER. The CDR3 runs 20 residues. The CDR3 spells CASSQDPGGPISSGANVLTF. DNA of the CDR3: TGCGCCAGCAGCCAAGATCCAGGGGGCCCCATAAGCTCTGGGGCCAACGTCCTGACTTTC.

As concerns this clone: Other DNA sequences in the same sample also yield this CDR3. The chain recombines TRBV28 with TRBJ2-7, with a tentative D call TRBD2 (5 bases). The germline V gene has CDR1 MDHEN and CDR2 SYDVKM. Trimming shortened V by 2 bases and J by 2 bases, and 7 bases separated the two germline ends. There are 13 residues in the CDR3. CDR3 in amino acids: CASSLSGPYEQYF. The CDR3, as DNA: TGTGCCAGCAGTTTAAGCGGCCCCTACGAGCAGTACTTC. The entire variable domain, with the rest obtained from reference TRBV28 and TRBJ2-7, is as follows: DVKVTQSSRYLVKRTGEKVFLECVQDMDHENMFWYRQDPGLGLRLIYFSYDVKMKEKGDIPEGYSVSREKKERFSLILESASTNQTSMYLCASSLSGPYEQYFGPGTRLTVT.

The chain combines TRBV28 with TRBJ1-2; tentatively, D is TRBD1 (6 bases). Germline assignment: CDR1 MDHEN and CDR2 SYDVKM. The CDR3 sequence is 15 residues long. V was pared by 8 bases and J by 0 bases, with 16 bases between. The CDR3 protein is CASLRGGQTNYGYTF. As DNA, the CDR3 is TGTGCCAGCCTTAGGGGGGGTCAAACTAACTATGGCTACACCTTC.

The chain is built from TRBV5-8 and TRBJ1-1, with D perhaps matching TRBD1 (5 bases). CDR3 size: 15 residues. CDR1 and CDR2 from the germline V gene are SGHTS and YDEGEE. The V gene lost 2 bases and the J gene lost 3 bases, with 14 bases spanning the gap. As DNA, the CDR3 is TGTGCCAGCAGCTTACTCGGGGGAATGGACACTGAAGCTTTCTTT. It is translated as CASSLLGGMDTEAFF.

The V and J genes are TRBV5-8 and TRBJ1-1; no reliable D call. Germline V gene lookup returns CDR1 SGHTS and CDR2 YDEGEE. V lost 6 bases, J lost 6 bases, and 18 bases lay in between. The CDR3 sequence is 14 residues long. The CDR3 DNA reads TGTGCCAGCAAACTTGGTCCGGGTTACGCTGAAGCTTTCTTT. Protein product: CASKLGPGYAEAFF.

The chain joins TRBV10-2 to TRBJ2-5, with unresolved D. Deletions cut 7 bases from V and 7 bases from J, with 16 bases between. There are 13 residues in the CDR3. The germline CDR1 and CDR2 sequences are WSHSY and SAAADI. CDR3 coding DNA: TGCGCCAGCACAGACCCACATATTGTGACCCAGTACTTC. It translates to CASTDPHIVTQYF.